The rows below give T cell receptor beta chains drawn from one sample of a study of blood T cell repertoires in COVID-19. Some clones are missing from TCRdb's copy, which holds only in-frame ones; the method was immunoSEQ multiplex PCR. The repertoire includes about 34,000 clones, about 74% of them detected once, and more than 15% sits in the top ten. Sequencing was performed on peripheral blood. The origin of the receptors is a human donor in a cohort sampled during active COVID-19. Each CDR3 is given with its conserved first and last residue. A D gene is named only where the DNA matches it firmly. Clone size is not always given. Where it is, it says once, few, many or a class for expanded clones.

len | j_gene | d_gene | v_gene | abundance | CDR3aa | CDR3nt
15 | TRBJ2-7 | . | TRBV4-2 | . | CASSRQRTTSYEQYF | TGTGCCAGCAGCCGTCAGCGGACCACCTCCTACGAGCAGTACTTC
15 | TRBJ2-6 | . | TRBV27 | . | CASSRQNPGANVLTF | TGTGCCAGCAGTCGTCAGAATCCTGGGGCCAACGTCCTGACTTTC
12 | TRBJ1-2 | TRBD1 | TRBV19 | . | CASRGQGYGYTF | TGTGCCAGTAGGGGACAGGGCTATGGCTACACCTTC
15 | TRBJ1-2 | . | TRBV6-6 | . | CASSDRREVAGGYTF | TGTGCCAGCAGTGATCGAAGGGAGGTCGCGGGCGGCTACACCTTC
16 | TRBJ2-1 | TRBD2 | TRBV5-1 | . | CASSLEPSGSFYEQFF | TGCGCCAGCAGCTTGGAGCCTAGCGGGAGTTTCTATGAGCAGTTCTTC
17 | TRBJ2-7 | TRBD1 | TRBV3-1/TRBV3-2 | . | CASSQAGDRGYSYEQYF | TGTGCCAGCAGCCAAGCCGGGGACAGGGGCTACTCCTACGAGCAGTACTTC
13 | TRBJ1-2 | TRBD1 | TRBV29-1 | . | CSDTGGPNYGYTF | TGCAGCGATACAGGGGGCCCAAACTATGGCTACACCTTC
14 | TRBJ2-5 | . | TRBV6-6 | . | CASSPGLSQETQYF | TGTGCCAGCAGTCCAGGGCTCTCTCAAGAGACCCAGTACTTC
16 | TRBJ1-2 | . | TRBV11-2 | . | CASSPSVGRINYGYTF | TGTGCCAGCAGCCCGTCTGTGGGGAGGATTAACTATGGCTACACCTTC
13 | TRBJ2-7 | . | TRBV5-1 | . | CASSLDSYYEQYF | TGCGCCAGCAGCTTGGATAGTTATTACGAGCAGTACTTC
14 | TRBJ2-5 | . | TRBV7-6 | . | CASSFRSGSETQYF | TGTGCCAGCAGCTTCCGGAGCGGGTCGGAGACCCAGTACTTC
13 | TRBJ2-3 | . | TRBV20-1 | . | CSASRGGTDTQYF | TGCAGTGCTAGTCGAGGTGGCACAGATACGCAGTATTTT
15 | TRBJ2-3 | TRBD2 | TRBV27 | many | CASGRVLAGGDTQYF | TGTGCCAGCGGGCGGGTCCTAGCGGGAGGAGATACGCAGTATTTT
17 | TRBJ1-1 | . | TRBV7-8 | . | CASSPLGGTEMNTEAFF | TGTGCCAGCAGCCCCTTAGGGGGTACAGAGATGAACACTGAAGCTTTCTTT
14 | TRBJ2-7 | TRBD1 | TRBV7-9 | . | CASSFPGQGTEQYF | TGTGCCAGCAGCTTTCCGGGACAGGGTACCGAGCAGTACTTC
14 | TRBJ2-7 | . | TRBV10-3 | . | CAIAGNPYSYEQYF | TGTGCCATCGCCGGGAACCCCTACTCCTACGAGCAGTACTTC